This T cell receptor (beta chain) stems from a study of shared clonotypes between healthy human individuals. On the study more broadly: The study used three CD4 naive, three CD4 memory, two CD8 naive and one CD8 memory plate per donor. Study-wide points: It was the non-shared clonotypes that had lower generation probabilities than clonotypes shared by all four donors. Since donors were few, the genetic and exposure-history diversity represented was limited.

Libraries were prepared by immunoSEQ multiplex PCR; TCRdb keeps only in-frame clonotypes and omits some of them. Among approximately 2,300,000 clones listed, 85% to 95% were seen once. From germline, CDR1 is SGHRS and CDR2 YFSETQ. The CDR3 covers 19 residues. The V and J ends lost 0 bases and 0 bases respectively, with 21 bases between them. As concerns this clone: Its target is unknown.

All participating donors were Caucasian adults from Nashville, Tennessee. The source of this sequence is a man younger than 35 in good health. Some clones in this sample may be carry-over from other donors' samples. The chain has TRBV5-1 and TRBJ1-2; unclear D gene. The sequencing input was naive CD4+ T cells from PBMCs. Subset denoted: CD45RA+ positively selected. CDR3 sequence (DNA): TGCGCCAGCAGCTTGGGGGGAAATTTGCAAGGAGGCGCTAACTATGGCTACACCTTC. Translated, it gives CASSLGGNLQGGANYGYTF.